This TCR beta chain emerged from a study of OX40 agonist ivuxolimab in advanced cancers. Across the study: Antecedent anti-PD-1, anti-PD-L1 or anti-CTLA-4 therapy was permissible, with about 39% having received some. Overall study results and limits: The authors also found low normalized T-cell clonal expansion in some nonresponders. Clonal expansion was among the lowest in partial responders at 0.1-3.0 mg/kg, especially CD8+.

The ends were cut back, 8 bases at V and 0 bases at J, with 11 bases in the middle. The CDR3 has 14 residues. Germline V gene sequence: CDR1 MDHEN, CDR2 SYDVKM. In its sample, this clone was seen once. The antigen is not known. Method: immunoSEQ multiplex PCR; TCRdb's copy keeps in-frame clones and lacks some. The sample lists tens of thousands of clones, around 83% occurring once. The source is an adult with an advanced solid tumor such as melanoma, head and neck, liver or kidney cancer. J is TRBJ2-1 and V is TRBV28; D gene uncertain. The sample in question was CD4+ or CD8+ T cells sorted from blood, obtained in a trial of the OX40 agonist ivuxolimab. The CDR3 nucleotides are TGTGCCAGCCAGAAACTGAACTCCTACAATGAGCAGTTCTTC. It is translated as CASQKLNSYNEQFF.